This passage covers 21 T cell receptor beta chains from one sample sequenced in a study of shared clonotypes between healthy human individuals. Measured with immunoSEQ multiplex PCR; TCRdb has only the in-frame clones, and not every one. The table has about 980,000 clones, less than 85% seen once; the top ten hold around 1.5%. The material sequenced was memory CD4+ T cells sorted from blood. This sample's subset: CD45RA-negative fraction. These receptors were collected from a man between 18 and 29 years old in good health.

This clone was recorded once. The rearrangement links TRBV5-4 to TRBJ2-2; D is ambiguous. Germline CDR1 reads SGHNT; CDR2 reads YYREEE (reference sequence). The CDR3 length is 17 residues. Trimming pared 0 bases from V and 2 bases from J, leaving 14 bases between. The chain's CDR3 is CASSLGPGSFNTGELFF. CDR3 bases: TGTGCCAGCAGCTTGGGCCCAGGAAGCTTCAACACCGGGGAGCTGTTTTTT.

This chain joins TRBV27 and TRBJ2-1, with 12 bases matching TRBD2. CDR3 size: 18 residues. Per the germline V gene, CDR1 is MNHEY and CDR2 is SMNVEV (reference sequence). The V gene end was trimmed by 3 bases and the J gene end by 4 bases; junction bases not matched to a gene: 10. The CDR3 reads CASSFGTSGPEKYNEQFF. DNA for the CDR3: TGTGCCAGCAGTTTCGGGACTAGCGGGCCCGAGAAATACAATGAGCAGTTCTTC.

The rearrangement joins TRBV7-2 to TRBJ2-1; D is unclear. The CDR3 consists of 12 residues. The V gene's germline CDR1 is SGHTA and CDR2 FQGNSA. With 1 base removed from V and 9 bases from J, the gap between germline ends came to 7 bases. The DNA of the CDR3 is TGTGCCAGCAGCTTAGTTAGCTTTGAGCAGTTCTTC. Protein product: CASSLVSFEQFF.

This clone occurred a few times. The gene calls are TRBV7-9 and TRBJ1-6; tentatively, D is TRBD1 (5 bases). The germline V gene encodes CDR1 SEHNR and CDR2 FQNEAQ (reference sequence). The CDR3 has 14 residues. Trimming removed 5 bases at V and 9 bases at J, with 14 bases between. The CDR3 sequence: CASSLQTQGSPLHF. The DNA of the CDR3 is TGTGCCAGCAGCCTCCAGACCCAGGGTTCACCCCTCCACTTT.

This clone was seen once. The V call is TRBV5-4, the J call TRBJ2-5, with D possibly matching TRBD2 (6 bases). Trimming removed 4 bases from V and 8 bases from J, with 24 bases in between. CDR3 size: 16 residues. Germline V gene data show CDR1 as SGHNT and CDR2 as YYREEE (reference sequence). CDR3 sequence (DNA): TGTGCCAGCAGCCCGGAGGGTGGCACGGCCAGTGAAACCCAGTACTTC. It codes for CASSPEGGTASETQYF.

This chain uses TRBV7-2 with TRBJ2-4; D might be TRBD1 or TRBD2, each matching 5 bases. Germline V gives CDR1 SGHTA, CDR2 FQGNSA. The CDR3 is made up of 16 amino acids. Trimming left V 5 bases short and J 4 bases short, with 18 bases between. Written as DNA, the CDR3 is TGTGCCAGCAGCCCGGGGCGGTGGGAAGGGAAAAACATTCAGTACTTC. It yields the protein CASSPGRWEGKNIQYF.

Note on this clone: With a much larger clone just one base away, this may be a read error. This chain connects TRBV7-3 to TRBJ1-3; D unresolved. The CDR3 consists of 14 residues. V lost 2 bases, J lost 2 bases, and 7 bases lay in between. Per germline, CDR1 SGHTA and CDR2 FQGTGA. The CDR3 DNA sequence: TGTGCCAGCAGCTTAGGAGGGACTGGAAACACCATATATTTT. Translated: CASSLGGTGNTIYF.

This sequence joins TRBV11-2 and TRBJ1-6, with D possibly being TRBD1 (5 bases). V dropped 0 bases and J dropped 7 bases, with 13 bases sitting between them. Germline V lookup: CDR1 SGHAT, CDR2 FQNNGV. The CDR3 is 16 residues long. The chain's CDR3 is CASSLDRGATNSPLHF. CDR3 coding DNA: TGTGCCAGCAGCTTAGATCGTGGGGCGACGAATTCACCCCTCCACTTT. Looking up the rest from reference TRBV11-2 and TRBJ1-6 gives the full variable domain: EAGVAQSPRYKIIEKRQSVAFWCNPISGHATLYWYQQILGQGPKLLIQFQNNGVVDDSQLPKDRFSAERLKGVDSTLKIQPAKLEDSAVYLCASSLDRGATNSPLHFGNGTRLTVT.

Details on this clone: Additional DNA sequences in this sample encode the identical CDR3. The chain employs TRBV28 and TRBJ1-2; D remains unclear. The CDR3 spans 13 residues. V shed 2 bases and J shed 3 bases, with 7 bases lying between them. Germline CDR1 MDHEN, CDR2 SYDVKM. CDR3 loop: CASSLPGDYGYTF. The CDR3 DNA reads TGTGCCAGCAGTTTACCCGGTGACTATGGCTACACCTTC.

The V and J genes are TRBV19 and TRBJ2-1; D perhaps matches TRBD1 (5 bases). Trimming took off 6 bases at V and 4 bases at J, with 22 bases between the two ends. The germline CDR1 and CDR2 sequences are LNHDA and SQIVND (reference sequence). The CDR3 runs to 17 residues. CDR3 sequence reads: CASSTQTGFTHYNEQFF. DNA of the CDR3: TGTGCCAGTAGCACTCAAACAGGATTCACCCATTACAATGAGCAGTTCTTC.

The rearrangement uses TRBV5-1 and TRBJ2-3; D gene ambiguous. Per the germline V gene, CDR1 is SGHRS and CDR2 is YFSETQ. The V end was cut by 4 bases, the J end by 0 bases, with 9 bases between. The length of the CDR3 is 14 residues. CDR3 in DNA: TGCGCCAGCAGCCCTGACCATAGCACAGATACGCAGTATTTT. This encodes CASSPDHSTDTQYF.

V is TRBV10-3 and J is TRBJ1-3; D unresolved. CDR3 length: 17 residues. Germline V gives CDR1 ENHRY, CDR2 SYGVKD. Between the trimmed V and J ends, which lost 0 bases and 7 bases, there was a span of 19 bases. The CDR3 reads CAISESLLAGERNTIYF. The DNA of the CDR3 is TGTGCCATCAGTGAGTCTCTTTTGGCCGGGGAGAGGAACACCATATATTTT.

This chain links TRBV19 with TRBJ2-3; no reliable D call. Trimming removed 5 bases from V and 1 base from J, with 7 bases in between. CDR1 LNHDA and CDR2 SQIVND come from the germline V gene (reference sequence). The length of the CDR3 is 13 residues. The CDR3: CASSPAGTDTQYF. The CDR3, as DNA: TGTGCCAGTAGTCCGGCGGGCACAGATACGCAGTATTTT.

There are a few counts of this clone. The chain combines TRBV7-9 with TRBJ2-2, with 10 bases identical to TRBD1. Germline V gene data show CDR1 as SEHNR and CDR2 as FQNEAQ (reference sequence). The CDR3 runs 15 residues. Losses at the gene ends were 8 bases for V and 4 bases for J; bases not matched to a gene: 7. CDR3 nucleotides: TGTGCCAGCCGTAACAGACAGGGGGCCACCGGGGAGCTGTTTTTT. This sequence encodes CASRNRQGATGELFF.

The chain employs TRBV7-2 and TRBJ2-7, with 7 positions matching TRBD1. This CDR3 spans 14 amino acids. V trimming: 5 bases; J trimming: 3 bases; junction bases outside the gene matches: 7. Germline V gives CDR1 SGHTA, CDR2 FQGNSA. CDR3 loop: CASSLRQGFYEQYF. The DNA of the CDR3 is TGTGCCAGCAGCCTTCGACAGGGTTTCTACGAGCAGTACTTC.

V usage is TRBV29-1 and J usage is TRBJ2-4; no reliable D call. V lost 5 bases to trimming and J lost 0 bases, with 5 bases between them. The CDR3 totals 12 residues. Per germline, CDR1 SQVTM and CDR2 ANQGSEA. The CDR3 DNA reads TGCAGCGTTCAGATAGCCAAAAACATTCAGTACTTC. This translates into CSVQIAKNIQYF.

This rearrangement joins TRBV27 to TRBJ2-7; D may match TRBD1 or TRBD2 (5 bases each). Per germline, CDR1 MNHEY and CDR2 SMNVEV (reference sequence). V was cut by 4 bases and J by 5 bases, with 18 bases left in between. This CDR3 has 15 residues. CDR3 nucleotide sequence: TGTGCCAGCAGTTCGTCCGGGACCCCGACTGACGAGCAGTACTTC. Its translation is CASSSSGTPTDEQYF.

As to this clone: A junction end diverges from the germline sequence, so it may reflect a read error. This chain links TRBV7-2 with TRBJ1-2; weak D call: TRBD1 (6 bases). Germline V gene lookup returns CDR1 SGHTA and CDR2 FQGNSA. The CDR3 sequence is 12 residues long. CDR3 loop: CASSLAGRDKFF. The CDR3 DNA follows: TGTGCCAGCAGCTTAGCGGGGAGGGACAAGTTCTTC.

The V and J genes are TRBV5-6 and TRBJ2-2; 7 bases line up with TRBD1. The germline gives CDR1 SGHDT, CDR2 YYEEEE. V lost 3 bases and J lost 1; bases outside the gene matches: 9. The CDR3 has 17 residues. Here the CDR3 DNA reads TGTGCCAGCAGCTCGCTGACAGGGAAAATGAACACCGGGGAGCTGTTTTTT. This translates into CASSSLTGKMNTGELFF.

As DNA, the CDR3 is TGTGCCAGCAGCTTACGGGCGGGGGTTACTGAGCAGTTCTTC. It encodes CASSLRAGVTEQFF. The rearrangement links TRBV11-2 to TRBJ2-1; 7 nucleotides align to TRBD2. From germline, CDR1 is SGHAT and CDR2 FQNNGV. V shed 2 bases, J shed 9 bases, and the junction held 7 bases outside the gene matches. The CDR3 has 14 amino acids.

This clone was observed a single time. V usage is TRBV2 and J usage is TRBJ1-1; D perhaps matches TRBD1 (6 bases). The CDR3 sequence is 14 residues long. The V end lost 4 bases, the J end lost 3 bases, and 12 bases lay between the germline ends. Germline V gene data show CDR1 as SNHLY and CDR2 as FYNNEI. The CDR3 nucleotides read TGTGCCAGCAGTGTGGGGGGGGGCTACACTGAAGCTTTCTTT. It encodes CASSVGGGYTEAFF.